Detailed here is one T cell receptor (beta chain). This clone's antigen is unknown. No base quality information exists; no much larger clone differs at one position. TCRbeta CDR3 regions were amplified from genomic DNA by means of the immunoSEQ Assay, a bias-controlled multiplex PCR. Processing in the source paper ran as follows. The number of nucleated cells in each sample was estimated by amplification of reference gene primers within the assay. To quantify the absolute abundance of each unique TCRbeta CDR3 rearrangement, sequence reads were collapsed and filtered. For each sample, productive Simpson clonality was calculated as the square root of Simpson's diversity index over productive rearrangements. TCRdb's version of the immuneACCESS table is confined to in-frame rearrangements and falls short of the full clone set. An unresolved V gene accounts for under half of the shortfall where checked; the remainder is of unknown origin. Clone size and V and J calls were adopted from that table, with D and trimming inferred from the DNA. The table for this sample lists a few hundred thousand clones; around 89% of them were counted only once. The top ten hold roughly 4.1% of the sample.

The collaborating institutions used their own protocols to collect whole blood in K2EDTA tubes. For TCRbeta analysis, collaborators shipped samples in one of three forms: frozen whole blood, isolated PBMCs, or DNA extracted from either of those sample types. The data originate from a study of blood T cell repertoires in COVID-19 (dated by TCRdb to 2020 to 2022). Context from the whole study: The collaborator samples originated in the United States, Italy and Spain and spanned the acute and convalescent phases of COVID-19. The material from the prospective study consisted of cDNA or gDNA derived from T cells, B-cell-depleted T cells, or PBMCs. Deeply sampled blood TCRbeta repertoires from subjects exposed to, actively infected with, or recovered from COVID-19 were included in the dataset. The repertoires were released in a freely available public database intended as a resource for research on the immune response to SARS-CoV-2. The samples were drawn from two sources: the first 160 participants of the ongoing ImmuneRACE study, and over 950 subjects contributed by 6 global collaborators. Sample metadata almost always included a de-identified subject ID, COVID-19 status, age in years and sex. Where available, HLA class I and class II types were taken from metadata supplied by the sample provider and were not determined by assay-based typing. Study-wide conclusions, independent of this receptor: The quantity of clinical and demographic metadata differed by source and by participant and was supplied without curation.

Source material: peripheral blood. The sequence was obtained from a woman aged 45-60 years with active or convalescent COVID-19.

The nucleotides read TGCGCCAGCAGCCACGTGGGGGGAGCAGCCAAAAACATTCAGTACTTC. Translated, this gives CASSHVGGAAKNIQYF. The receptor chain draws on TRBV5-1 and TRBJ2-4; the D gene is perhaps TRBD2, on 6 matching bases. Its CDR3 holds 16 amino acids, cysteine through phenylalanine. Only the CDR3 portion is preserved as DNA: 48 bases, with reading frame beginning at the first base. The junction carries 14 bases between V and J, which are trimmed by 4 bases and 0 bases respectively. From a lookup of the germline V gene, CDR1 and CDR2 are SGHRS and YFSETQ.